This record concerns one T cell receptor (beta chain) sequence. The antigen this receptor binds is unknown. There are no base qualities to consult, and no much larger clone falls within one base. The same CDR3 can be traced to other DNA sequences in this sample. These data belong to a study of blood T cell repertoires in COVID-19 (dated by TCRdb to about 2020). About the investigation overall: Collaborator samples came from the United States, Italy and Spain and covered acute and convalescent phases of COVID-19. The prospective study material was composed of cDNA or gDNA derived from T cells, B-cell-depleted T cells, or PBMCs. Subjects who had been exposed to COVID-19, were actively infected with it, or had recovered from it provided the deeply sampled blood TCRbeta repertoires that made up the dataset. The repertoires were released in a freely available public database intended as a resource for research on the immune response to SARS-CoV-2. Samples were obtained from the ongoing ImmuneRACE study (first 160 participants) and from 1,254 subjects provided by 6 global collaborators. The sample metadata nearly always contained a de-identified subject ID, COVID-19 status, age in years and sex. Where available, HLA class I and class II types were taken from metadata supplied by the sample provider and were not determined by assay-based typing.

CDR3 length: 14 amino acids, cysteine to phenylalanine. Of all the DNA, just the CDR3 is kept, 42 bases in frame from base 1. CDR1 and CDR2 (MGHDK, SYGVNS) derive from the germline V gene. Trimming removed 4 bases from V and 1 base from J; the gene matches leave 2 bases unexplained. Whole blood was collected in K2EDTA tubes by collaborating institutions according to the institutions' own protocols. For TCRbeta analysis, collaborator samples were shipped as frozen whole blood, as isolated PBMCs, or as DNA extracted from either sample type. TCRbeta CDR3 regions were amplified from genomic DNA using the immunoSEQ Assay, a bias-controlled multiplex PCR. In the original analysis: Nucleated cell counts per sample were estimated from amplification of reference gene primers within the assay. Sequence reads were collapsed and filtered to measure the absolute abundance of every unique TCRbeta CDR3 rearrangement. Productive Simpson clonality was computed per sample as the square root of Simpson's diversity index over productive rearrangements. TCRdb holds this immuneACCESS table with in-frame rearrangements only. Some clones are missing; in checked studies, unresolved V genes explain under half, and the rest has no known cause. That table furnishes V, J and clone size, whereas the DNA furnished D and trimming. This sample is represented by about 150,000 clones; about 79% of them were singletons. About 8.9% of the sample comes from the top ten.

The study at large found these results: Clinical and demographic metadata were provided uncurated, with the amount varying by source and participant.

The rearrangement joined TRBV25-1 to TRBJ1-2; the central 8 bases match TRBD1. The clonotype originates from a woman aged 45-59 years with acute or convalescent COVID-19. Sequencing was carried out using peripheral blood. The DNA sequence follows: TGTGCCAGCAGTGGGACAGGGCTTAACTATGGCTACACCTTC. This encodes CASSGTGLNYGYTF.